The 3 T cell receptor beta chains given below trace back to one sample, sequenced in a study of T cell clones after liver transplantation. Produced via immunoSEQ multiplex PCR; TCRdb's table is partial and in-frame only. The table lists about 6,100 clones, 81% of them singletons. The source material was CD8+ T cells from blood, sampled before liver transplant. The origin of the receptors is a human donor who received a liver transplant.

V usage is TRBV5-4 and J usage is TRBJ2-7; a weak D match, TRBD2 (5 bases). V lost 1 base to trimming and J lost 4 bases, with 12 bases between them. The germline CDR1 and CDR2 sequences are SGHNT and YYREEE (reference sequence). CDR3 length: 14 amino acids. The CDR3 coding sequence is TGTGCCAGCAGCTTGAGAGCGGAGCCGTACGAGCAGTACTTC. Translated, it gives CASSLRAEPYEQYF.

The CDR3 reads CATSLDFSSNQPQHF. The CDR3 DNA sequence: TGTGCCACCAGCCTGGACTTTTCTAGCAATCAGCCCCAGCATTTT. V usage is TRBV15 and J usage is TRBJ1-5; D gene ambiguous. The V end lost 5 bases, the J end lost 0 bases, and 11 bases lay between the germline ends. The CDR3 runs to 15 residues. Germline V gene data show CDR1 as LNHNV and CDR2 as YYDKDF (reference sequence).

CDR3 sequence: CASSTGQGYEQYF. The DNA of the CDR3 is TGTGCCAGTAGTACGGGACAGGGTTACGAGCAGTACTTC. V usage is TRBV19 and J usage is TRBJ2-5, with 9 bases matching TRBD1. Judging by the DNA end, TRBJ2-7 fits better; the J call may be wrong. Germline V gives CDR1 LNHDA, CDR2 SQIVND (reference sequence). The CDR3 length is 13 residues.